Reported below is one TCR beta chain. The protocol was immunoSEQ multiplex PCR, while the TCRdb copy is restricted to in-frame clones and leaves out a portion. Among approximately 580,000 clones, 75% to 85% were seen once, and the ten largest hold more than 0.01%. Germline CDR1 is LNHDA and CDR2 is SQIVND (reference sequence). The CDR3 has 12 amino acids. Trimming shortened V by 6 bases and J by 5 bases, and 10 bases separated the two germline ends. The source of the sample is a study of shared T cell receptors in the human thymus. In addition, the sample was reused for a study of human thymus T cells. This second study says: All donors were healthy Finnish infants who were undergoing corrective surgery to treat congenital heart defects.

Sequencing used thymocytes. This receptor was identified in a boy in the first two years of life with a congenital heart defect. This chain joins TRBV19 and TRBJ1-1; D is possibly TRBD1 (6 bases). In nucleotides, the CDR3 is TGTGCCAGTAGCTCACAGGGAACTGAAGCTTTCTTT. The encoded protein is CASSSQGTEAFF.